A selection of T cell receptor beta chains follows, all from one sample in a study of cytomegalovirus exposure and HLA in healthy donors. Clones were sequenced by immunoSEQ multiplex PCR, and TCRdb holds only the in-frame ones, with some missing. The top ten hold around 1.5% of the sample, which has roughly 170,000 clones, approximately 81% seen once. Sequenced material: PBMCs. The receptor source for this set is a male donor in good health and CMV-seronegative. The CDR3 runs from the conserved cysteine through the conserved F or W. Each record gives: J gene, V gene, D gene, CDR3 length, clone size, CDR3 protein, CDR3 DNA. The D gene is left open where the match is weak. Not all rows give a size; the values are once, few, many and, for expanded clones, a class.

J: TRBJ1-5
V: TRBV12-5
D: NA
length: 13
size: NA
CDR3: CASGLDRAQPQHF
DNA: TGTGCTAGTGGTTTGGACAGGGCTCAGCCCCAGCATTTT

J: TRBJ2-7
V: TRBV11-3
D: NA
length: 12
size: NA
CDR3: CASSRGLGEQYF
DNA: TGTGCCAGCAGCAGGGGGTTGGGCGAGCAGTACTTC

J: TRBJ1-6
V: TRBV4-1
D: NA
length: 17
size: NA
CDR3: CASSQEGVRSYNSPLHF
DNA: TGCGCCAGCAGCCAAGAAGGGGTAAGATCCTATAATTCACCCCTCCACTTT

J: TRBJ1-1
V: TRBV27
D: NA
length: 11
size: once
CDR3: CASRTGSLAFF
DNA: TGTGCCAGCAGAACAGGGTCTCTGGCTTTCTTT

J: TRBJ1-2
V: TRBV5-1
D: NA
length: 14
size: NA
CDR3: CASSLVDSFYGYTF
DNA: TGCGCCAGCAGCTTGGTGGACAGCTTCTATGGCTACACCTTC

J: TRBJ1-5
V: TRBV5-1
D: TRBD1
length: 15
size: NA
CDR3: CASSLSTGGNQPQHF
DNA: TGCGCCAGCAGCTTGTCGACAGGGGGCAATCAGCCCCAGCATTTT

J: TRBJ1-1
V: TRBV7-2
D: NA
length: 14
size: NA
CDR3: CASSLAPRQGEAFF
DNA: TGTGCCAGCAGCTTAGCCCCGCGGCAGGGAGAAGCTTTCTTT

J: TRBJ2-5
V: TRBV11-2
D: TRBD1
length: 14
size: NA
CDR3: CASSIVGTEETQYF
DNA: TGTGCCAGCAGCATAGTGGGGACAGAAGAGACCCAGTACTTC

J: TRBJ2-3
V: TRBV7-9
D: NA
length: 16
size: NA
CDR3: CASSMVPGHLTDTQYF
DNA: TGTGCCAGCAGTATGGTTCCGGGACACCTCACAGATACGCAGTATTTT

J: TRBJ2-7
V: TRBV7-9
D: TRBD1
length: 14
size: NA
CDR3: CASRAGTGAYEQYF
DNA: TGTGCCAGCAGGGCCGGGACAGGGGCCTACGAGCAGTACTTC

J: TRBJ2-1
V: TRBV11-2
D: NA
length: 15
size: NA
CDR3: CASSPGTLSGNEQFF
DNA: TGTGCCAGCAGCCCCGGGACTCTCAGTGGGAATGAGCAGTTCTTC

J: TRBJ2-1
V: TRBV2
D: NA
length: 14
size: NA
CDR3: CASTSGRKYNEQFF
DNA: TGTGCCAGCACCTCTGGGCGAAAGTACAATGAGCAGTTCTTC

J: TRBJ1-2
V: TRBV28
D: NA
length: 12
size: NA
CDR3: CASSGGTYGYTF
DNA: TGTGCCAGCAGTGGGGGGACCTATGGCTACACCTTC

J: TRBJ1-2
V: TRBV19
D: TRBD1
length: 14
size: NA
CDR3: CASSKTGLDYGYTF
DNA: TGTGCCAGTAGTAAGACAGGGTTGGACTATGGCTACACCTTC

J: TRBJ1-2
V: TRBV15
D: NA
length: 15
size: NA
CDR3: CATSRAGTNLGGYTF
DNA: TGTGCCACCAGCAGAGCGGGGACTAACCTCGGGGGCTACACCTTC

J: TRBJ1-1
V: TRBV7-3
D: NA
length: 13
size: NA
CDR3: CASSLKGDTEAFF
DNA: TGTGCCAGCAGCTTAAAAGGAGACACTGAAGCTTTCTTT

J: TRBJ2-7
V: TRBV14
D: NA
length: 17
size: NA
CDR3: CASSHDYPMREVYEQYF
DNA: TGTGCCAGCAGTCACGACTACCCGATGAGGGAAGTCTACGAGCAGTACTTC

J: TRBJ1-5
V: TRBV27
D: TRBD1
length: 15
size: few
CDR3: CARNIQDRANQPQHF
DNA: TGTGCCAGGAATATCCAGGACAGGGCCAATCAGCCCCAGCATTTT

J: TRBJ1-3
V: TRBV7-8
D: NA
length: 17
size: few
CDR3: CASSSRKRTARDNTIYF
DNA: TGTGCCAGCAGCTCCCGAAAGAGGACAGCCAGAGATAACACCATATATTTT

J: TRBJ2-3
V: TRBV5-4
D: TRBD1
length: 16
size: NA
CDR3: CASSRNSGTAKDTQYF
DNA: TGTGCCAGCAGCCGTAACTCAGGGACAGCGAAGGATACGCAGTATTTT

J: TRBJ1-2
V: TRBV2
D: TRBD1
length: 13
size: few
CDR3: CASMWTGPFGYTF
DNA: TGTGCCAGCATGTGGACAGGGCCCTTTGGCTACACCTTC

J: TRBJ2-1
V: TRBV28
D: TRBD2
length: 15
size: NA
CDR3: CASSKTGTSASEQFF
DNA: TGTGCCAGCAGTAAGACCGGGACTAGCGCATCTGAGCAGTTCTTC

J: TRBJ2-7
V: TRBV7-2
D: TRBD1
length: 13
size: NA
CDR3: CASKDRHSYEQYF
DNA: TGTGCCAGCAAGGACAGGCACTCCTACGAGCAGTACTTC

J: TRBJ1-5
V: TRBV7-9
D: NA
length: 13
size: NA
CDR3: CASSPLGHQPQHF
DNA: TGTGCCAGCAGCCCTCTGGGGCATCAGCCCCAGCATTTT

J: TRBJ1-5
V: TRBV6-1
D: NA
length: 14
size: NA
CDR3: CASSREMRYQPQHF
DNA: TGTGCCAGCAGTCGGGAGATGCGATATCAGCCCCAGCATTTT

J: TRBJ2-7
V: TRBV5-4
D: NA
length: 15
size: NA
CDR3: CASSPEGGSSYEQYF
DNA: TGTGCCAGCAGCCCGGAGGGGGGGAGCTCCTACGAGCAGTACTTC

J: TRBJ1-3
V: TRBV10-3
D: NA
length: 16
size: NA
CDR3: CAISESKAGTGNTIYF
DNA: TGTGCCATCAGTGAGTCGAAGGCAGGGACTGGAAACACCATATATTTT

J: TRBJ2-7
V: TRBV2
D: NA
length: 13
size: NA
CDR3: CARGQGSSYEQYF
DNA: TGTGCCAGGGGTCAGGGTTCAAGCTACGAGCAGTACTTC

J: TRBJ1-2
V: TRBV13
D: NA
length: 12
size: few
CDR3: CASSLPGTGYTF
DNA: TGTGCCAGCAGCCTACCGGGTACTGGCTACACCTTC

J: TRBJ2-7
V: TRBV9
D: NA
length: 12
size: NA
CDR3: CASSVFGDEQYF
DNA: TGTGCCAGCAGCGTTTTCGGGGACGAGCAGTACTTC

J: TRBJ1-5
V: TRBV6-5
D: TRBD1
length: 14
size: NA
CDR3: CASRHGTENQPQHF
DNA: TGTGCCAGCAGACATGGGACAGAGAATCAGCCCCAGCATTTT

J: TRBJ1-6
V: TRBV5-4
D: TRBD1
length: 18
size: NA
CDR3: CASSLPGTGGKGDSPLHF
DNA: TGTGCCAGCAGCTTACCCGGGACAGGGGGAAAAGGAGATTCACCCCTCCACTTT

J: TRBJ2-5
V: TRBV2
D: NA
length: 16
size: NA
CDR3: CASSVDRFAGQETQYF
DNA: TGTGCCAGCAGTGTGGACAGGTTTGCGGGGCAAGAGACCCAGTACTTC

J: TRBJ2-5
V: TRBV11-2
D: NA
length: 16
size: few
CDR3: CASSLDLRGVQETQYF
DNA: TGTGCCAGCAGCTTAGATCTTCGCGGGGTCCAAGAGACCCAGTACTTC

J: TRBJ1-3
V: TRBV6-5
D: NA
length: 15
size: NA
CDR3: CASSLGLPSGNTIYF
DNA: TGTGCCAGCAGTTTGGGGCTACCCTCTGGAAACACCATATATTTT

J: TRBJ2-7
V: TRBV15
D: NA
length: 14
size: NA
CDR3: CATSRGGAIREQYF
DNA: TGTGCCACCAGCAGAGGAGGAGCGATACGCGAGCAGTACTTC

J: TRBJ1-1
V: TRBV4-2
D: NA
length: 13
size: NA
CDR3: CASSHDGGSEAFF
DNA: TGTGCCAGCAGCCATGATGGCGGGAGTGAAGCTTTCTTT

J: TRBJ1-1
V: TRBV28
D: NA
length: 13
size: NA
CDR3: CASIGGALTEAFF
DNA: TGTGCCAGCATTGGAGGGGCGCTGACTGAAGCTTTCTTT

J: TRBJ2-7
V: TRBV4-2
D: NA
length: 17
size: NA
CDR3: CASSQSHSKTVANEQYF
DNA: TGTGCCAGCAGCCAAAGCCATTCAAAGACAGTTGCGAATGAGCAGTACTTC